This T cell receptor (beta chain) was sequenced in a study of Ad26.COV2.S vaccination and SARS-CoV-2 variants. Across the whole study: By the intramuscular route, Ad26.COV2.S was given once, or twice 56 days apart. Study-level points and caveats: There was reportedly substantial breadth in spike-specific CD8+ and CD4+ T cell responses after vaccination. Vaccinated and placebo-treated recipients had similar non-spike TCR breadth.

Treatment meaning: roughly 19 received Ad26.COV2.S at low or high dose, single or two shots; 5 received placebo; per-sample allocation not given. Collection of the samples took place on day 63 after the first injection of vaccine or placebo. Within Boston, the person who donated was an adult of 18-55 years. This clone was observed a single time. The antigen is unknown. Germline V lookup: CDR1 PRHDT, CDR2 FYEKMQ (reference sequence). Trimming cost V 6 bases and J 6 bases, with 8 bases left between them. CDR3 length: 12 amino acids. Assay: immunoSEQ multiplex PCR; the TCRdb copy retains only in-frame clones and omits some. The sample shows around 300,000 clones, around 90% of them seen only once.

This rearrangement joins TRBV13 to TRBJ2-2; D unresolved. The sequence was obtained from a person between 18 and 65 years old who received the Ad26.COV2.S COVID-19 vaccine or a placebo. Sequenced here: peripheral blood, sampled in a trial of Ad26.COV2.S vaccine versus placebo. CDR3 loop: CASRYTPGELFF. CDR3 coding DNA: TGTGCCAGCAGGTATACTCCCGGGGAGCTGTTTTTT.